The clone carrying this TCR beta chain was seen many times. Its antigen is currently unknown. CDR3 regions of TCR beta were amplified from RNA transcripts. The first round was an RT-PCR with HTBI primers, and the second round was a multiplex PCR. Each CDR3 protein gets one entry after TCRdb re-called the multiplex PCR reads with MiXCR. The repertoire has 500,000 to 800,000 distinct CDR3 sequences, just over 40% of them found once; the top ten carry under 3.5%. Presentation of ophthalmopathy in the donors involved moderate-to-severe activity, CAS ≥3, NOSPECS ≥4 and a duration under 3 months. Exclusion criteria comprised other autoimmune diseases, uncontrolled infections, pregnancy or lactation in patients. This sample was taken from a study of Graves' ophthalmopathy and Graves' hyperthyroidism. Regarding the study as a whole: As the model predicted ophthalmopathy progression, it achieved a sensitivity of 70% to 71% and a specificity of about 72%. Ophthalmopathy versus stable hyperthyroidism: 13-signature model gave around 90% sensitivity, around 81% specificity.

The V gene's germline CDR1 is SEHNR and CDR2 FQNEAQ (reference sequence). This CDR3 is 13 amino acids long. V shed 5 bases and J shed 2 bases, with 9 bases lying between them. This chain joins TRBV7-9 and TRBJ1-2; the D gene is possibly TRBD1 (5 bases). The sequenced sample was peripheral blood. This clonotype was obtained from an adult man with Graves' ophthalmopathy. The CDR3 DNA is TGTGCCAGCAGCCGGGACGTAAACTATGGCTACACCTTC. The encoded protein is CASSRDVNYGYTF.